The 25 T cell receptor beta chains below come from one sample, sequenced in a study of shared clonotypes between healthy human individuals. Assay: immunoSEQ multiplex PCR; the TCRdb copy retains only in-frame clones and omits some. This sample has 700,000 to 950,000 clones, with around 96% found just once. Only CD45RO-negative cells positively selected for CCR7 counted as naive CD8 cells, so terminally differentiated effector memory CD45RA+ cells were excluded. Sequencing used naive CD8+ T cells sorted from blood. The receptors were sampled from a man aged 25 to 40 in good health.

The rearrangement uses TRBV7-3 and TRBJ2-2; 9 nucleotides agree with TRBD2. CDR3 length equals 20 residues. Germline V gene lookup returns CDR1 SGHTA and CDR2 FQGTGA. J lost 2 bases, V lost 0 bases, and 13 bases had no gene match. CDR3 coding DNA: TGTGCCAGCAGCTTAACGGAGGGACTAGCCGGGATTCAAAACACCGGGGAGCTGTTTTTT. This gives the protein CASSLTEGLAGIQNTGELFF. Based on the CDR3 plus reference TRBV7-3 and TRBJ2-2, the full variable domain is GAGVSQTPSNKVTEKGKYVELRCDPISGHTALYWYRQSLGQGPEFLIYFQGTGAADDSGLPNDRFFAVRPEGSVSTLKIQRTERGDSAVYLCASSLTEGLAGIQNTGELFFGEGSRLTVL.

The chain links TRBV11-1 to TRBJ1-1, with D possibly being TRBD1 (5 bases). CDR1 is SGHAT and CDR2 is FQDESV in the germline V gene (reference sequence). CDR3 length equals 15 residues. V gave up 4 bases and J gave up 5 bases, with 17 bases separating them. The DNA for the CDR3 is TGTGCCAGCAGCTCCTCACAGGTCCAAGGAACTGAAGCTTTCTTT. It specifies CASSSSQVQGTEAFF.

The rearrangement uses TRBV10-3 and TRBJ1-5; 8 nucleotides agree with TRBD1. Trimming took 0 bases from V and 6 from J; bases not matched to a gene: 4. Germline-derived CDR1 and CDR2 are ENHRY and SYGVKD. There are 15 residues in the CDR3. CDR3 loop: CAISESLDRAQPQHF. DNA for the CDR3: TGTGCCATCAGTGAGTCGCTGGACAGGGCTCAGCCCCAGCATTTT.

This clone was seen just once. The J gene is TRBJ2-1, the V gene TRBV30; D is perhaps TRBD2 (8 bases). Per the germline V gene, CDR1 is GTSNPN and CDR2 is SVGIG (reference sequence). The CDR3 has 15 amino acids. V lost 3 bases and J lost 9, with 21 bases in between. The CDR3 protein is CAWSTGTAGAGEQFF. CDR3 DNA: TGTGCCTGGAGCACCGGGACAGCGGGGGCCGGTGAGCAGTTCTTC. The complete variable domain, with remaining parts taken from reference TRBV30 and TRBJ2-1, reads SQTIHQWPATLVQPVGSPLSLECTVEGTSNPNLYWYRQAAGRGLQLLFYSVGIGQISSEVPQNLSASRPQDRQFILSSKKLLLSDSGFYLCAWSTGTAGAGEQFFGPGTRLTVL.

The rearrangement uses TRBV5-4 and TRBJ2-1; D not certain. The CDR3 extends over 16 amino acids. Germline-derived CDR1 and CDR2 are SGHNT and YYREEE (reference sequence). V shed 2 bases and J shed 6 bases, with 18 bases lying between them. CDR3 protein: CASSFGNRLDSNEQFF. Here the CDR3 DNA reads TGTGCCAGCAGCTTTGGTAATCGGCTAGATTCCAATGAGCAGTTCTTC.

The gene calls are TRBV10-3 and TRBJ2-7, with 8 bases matching TRBD1. The CDR3 length is 15 residues. The junction had 8 bases not matched to a gene; V was cut back by 2 bases and J by 5 bases. The V gene's germline CDR1 is ENHRY and CDR2 SYGVKD. The CDR3 DNA reads TGTGCCATCAGTGAGCATTCGAGACAGGGGAACGAGCAGTACTTC. Protein: CAISEHSRQGNEQYF.

The V and J genes are TRBV30 and TRBJ1-3; unclear D gene. V was cut by 4 bases and J by 0 bases, with 7 bases left in between. Looked up from germline, CDR1 is GTSNPN and CDR2 is SVGIG (reference sequence). The CDR3 has 13 amino acids. Here the CDR3 DNA reads TGTGCCTGGACCGGGCTCTCTGGAAACACCATATATTTT. As protein: CAWTGLSGNTIYF.

The chain recombines TRBV5-1 with TRBJ2-1; the match to TRBD1 covers 9 bases. Trimming took 0 bases from V and 5 from J; bases not matched to a gene: 6. CDR1 is SGHRS, CDR2 YFSETQ, per germline. The CDR3 runs 16 residues. The DNA for the CDR3 is TGCGCCAGCAGCTTGGCCGGGACAGGGTACCACAATGAGCAGTTCTTC. Amino acids: CASSLAGTGYHNEQFF.

The chain uses TRBV7-9 and TRBJ2-4; 7 nucleotides line up with TRBD1. The CDR3 runs to 18 residues. Looked up from germline, CDR1 is SEHNR and CDR2 is FQNEAQ (reference sequence). After removal of 4 bases from V and 0 bases from J, the junction contained 12 bases not matched to a gene. The CDR3 region has the DNA TGTGCCAGCAGCTCCCGGGACAGCAAGACTCTAGCCAAAAACATTCAGTACTTC. Encoded protein: CASSSRDSKTLAKNIQYF.

The genes are TRBV27 and TRBJ2-7; D is ambiguous. Germline V lookup: CDR1 MNHEY, CDR2 SMNVEV (reference sequence). The CDR3 length is 15 residues. The V and J ends lost 2 bases and 3 bases respectively, with 14 bases between them. CDR3 sequence reads: CASSLRPLPVYEQYF. CDR3 nucleotide sequence: TGTGCCAGCAGTTTAAGACCCCTCCCGGTCTACGAGCAGTACTTC.

This clone was seen more than once but under ten times. The chain recombines TRBV19 with TRBJ1-2; D gene uncertain. The CDR3 runs to 13 residues. CDR1 is LNHDA and CDR2 is SQIVND in the germline V gene (reference sequence). V was pared by 5 bases and J by 7 bases, with 14 bases between. This CDR3 reads CASSVRTAGGYTF. CDR3 coding DNA: TGTGCCAGTAGTGTTAGGACGGCGGGTGGCTACACCTTC.

The J gene is TRBJ2-7, the V gene TRBV7-9, with 11 bases identical to TRBD2. This CDR3 has 15 residues. The junction had 4 bases not matched to a gene; V was cut back by 3 bases and J by 3 bases. Germline CDR1 is SEHNR and CDR2 is FQNEAQ (reference sequence). The CDR3 DNA reads as TGTGCCAGCAGCTTTATAGCGGGAGGGAGCTACGAGCAGTACTTC. Translating gives CASSFIAGGSYEQYF.

The V gene is TRBV19, the J gene TRBJ1-5; 9 bases are a match to TRBD1. Germline V gene lookup returns CDR1 LNHDA and CDR2 SQIVND (reference sequence). Germline trimming cut 4 bases from V and 4 bases from J; bases unmatched to any gene: 5. The CDR3 sequence is 15 residues long. The CDR3 loop reads CASSTGTGWNQPQHF. In nucleotides, the CDR3 is TGTGCCAGTAGTACGGGGACAGGGTGGAATCAGCCCCAGCATTTT.

V gene TRBV13 combines with J gene TRBJ2-3; D might be TRBD2 (5 bases). Looked up from germline, CDR1 is PRHDT and CDR2 is FYEKMQ (reference sequence). This CDR3 region has 14 residues. Trimming took 0 bases from V and 2 from J, leaving 6 bases between them. The CDR3 spells CASSLGRDTDTQYF. The CDR3 coding sequence is TGTGCCAGCAGCTTAGGCCGGGACACAGATACGCAGTATTTT. Using reference TRBV13 and TRBJ2-3 for the parts outside the CDR3, the full variable domain is AAGVIQSPRHLIKEKRETATLKCYPIPRHDTVYWYQQGPGQDPQFLISFYEKMQSDKGSIPDRFSAQQFSDYHSELNMSSLELGDSALYFCASSLGRDTDTQYFGPGTRLTVL.

This chain links TRBV10-3 with TRBJ2-7; 7 bases agree with TRBD2. This CDR3 is built from 14 residues. J was trimmed by 3 bases and V by 4 bases; bases with no gene match: 6. Per germline, CDR1 ENHRY and CDR2 SYGVKD. The CDR3 sequence is CAISGEGGIYEQYF. The CDR3 bases are TGTGCCATCAGTGGGGAGGGTGGGATCTACGAGCAGTACTTC.

Worth noting for this clone: The same CDR3 arises from other DNA sequences in this sample as well. The chain carries TRBV5-1 and TRBJ2-7, with 9 positions matching TRBD1. Trimming took 0 bases from V and 3 from J; bases not matched to a gene: 1. CDR1 and CDR2 from the germline V gene are SGHRS and YFSETQ. The CDR3 has 14 residues. CDR3 sequence: CASSLGTGVYEQYF. The DNA for the CDR3 is TGCGCCAGCAGCTTGGGGACAGGGGTCTACGAGCAGTACTTC.

The V and J genes are TRBV5-6 and TRBJ1-2; 7 bases agree with TRBD1. Trimming cost V 4 bases and J 4 bases; bases outside gene matches: 13. CDR3 length equals 16 residues. Germline V gene data show CDR1 as SGHDT and CDR2 as YYEEEE. Here the CDR3 DNA reads TGTGCCAGCAGCGGTTCCCGGACAGGAGAATCCTATGGCTACACCTTC. Encoded protein: CASSGSRTGESYGYTF.

The chain carries TRBV10-2 and TRBJ1-1; TRBD1 matches at 9 bases. This CDR3 comprises 15 residues. Germline V lookup: CDR1 WSHSY, CDR2 SAAADI. Trimming took 1 base from V and 3 from J; bases not matched to a gene: 3. The CDR3 spells CASSEYRGPDTEAFF. The CDR3 nucleotides read TGCGCCAGCAGTGAGTACAGGGGGCCAGACACTGAAGCTTTCTTT.

The rearrangement joins TRBV27 to TRBJ1-2; the D gene is possibly TRBD1 (5 bases). This CDR3 comprises 14 residues. Germline loops: CDR1 MNHEY, CDR2 SMNVEV (reference sequence). V lost 1 base to trimming and J lost 8 bases, with 14 bases between them. The CDR3: CASSLFPAGIGYTF. The DNA of the CDR3 is TGTGCCAGCAGTTTATTCCCAGCAGGGATCGGCTACACCTTC.

The DNA for the CDR3 is TGTGCCAGCACCCAAGACGGGTCCGAGCAGTACTTC. Protein sequence: CASTQDGSEQYF. The genes are TRBV28 and TRBJ2-7, with D uncertain. The CDR3 extends over 12 amino acids. Germline CDR1 and CDR2: MDHEN and SYDVKM. V lost 7 bases and J lost 6, with 13 bases in between.

In this sample, this clone turned up once. The J gene is TRBJ2-7, the V gene TRBV27; D is perhaps TRBD2 (5 bases). Deletions cut 5 bases from V and 3 bases from J, with 14 bases between. This CDR3 spans 14 amino acids. Germline loops: CDR1 MNHEY, CDR2 SMNVEV (reference sequence). The CDR3 DNA reads as TGTGCCAGCAGTCTCGGGATTGGGAACTACGAGCAGTACTTC. Translated, it gives CASSLGIGNYEQYF.

The chain employs TRBV28 and TRBJ2-2; the D gene is possibly TRBD2 (5 bases). CDR1 is MDHEN, CDR2 SYDVKM, per germline. The CDR3 is 15 amino acids. Trimming removed 3 bases from V and 5 bases from J, with 13 bases in between. The CDR3 DNA is TGTGCCAGCAGTTTCTTACTAACGGGGACCGGGGAGCTGTTTTTT. Amino acids: CASSFLLTGTGELFF.

The V and J genes are TRBV7-8 and TRBJ1-5, with D perhaps TRBD1 (6 bases). This CDR3 region has 16 residues. The V gene lost 2 bases and the J gene lost 5 bases, with 16 bases spanning the gap. Germline CDR1 and CDR2: SGHVS and FQNEAQ. CDR3 coding DNA: TGTGCCAGCAGCTTAAAACCCCACAGGGTAGATCAGCCCCAGCATTTT. It encodes CASSLKPHRVDQPQHF.

This clone was found once. The CDR3 DNA follows: TGTGCCAGCAGCTCGTCTAACAGGGGGGCTGGCTACACCTTC. It encodes CASSSSNRGAGYTF. V is TRBV5-4 and J is TRBJ1-2; 8 nucleotides align to TRBD1. This CDR3 is 14 amino acids long. The trim removed 3 bases at V and 7 bases at J, leaving 8 bases unmatched. Germline CDR1 is SGHNT and CDR2 is YYREEE (reference sequence).

V and J are TRBV28 and TRBJ2-3; D is perhaps TRBD1 (6 bases). Trimming left V 1 base short and J 0 bases short, with 14 bases between. The V gene's germline CDR1 is MDHEN and CDR2 SYDVKM. This CDR3 region has 17 residues. CDR3 DNA: TGTGCCAGCAGTTTATTACCCCCAGGGGAGAGCACAGATACGCAGTATTTT. Translated: CASSLLPPGESTDTQYF.